The 15 T cell receptor beta chains below were found in one sample sequenced in a study of Ad26.COV2.S vaccination and SARS-CoV-2 variants (dated by TCRdb to the early 2020s). Libraries were constructed by the immunoSEQ multiplex PCR assay. What TCRdb holds here is the immuneACCESS table cut down to in-frame rearrangements. Part of the clones is not present; checked against another copy, under half of the missing clones reflect an unresolved V gene, and the others are unexplained. The sample has 300,000 to 350,000 clones on record, roughly 90% of them singletons. Around a tenth of the sample is taken by the ten largest. Reading the label with the study, this specimen's treatment or condition is: 15 to 20 received Ad26.COV2.S at low or high dose, single or two shots; about 5 received placebo; per-sample allocation not given. Repertoires of vaccine and placebo recipients were sequenced from samples collected on day 63 after the first injection.

Sequenced material: peripheral blood, taken in a trial of Ad26.COV2.S vaccine versus placebo. These receptor sequences come from a person between 18 and 59 years old who received the Ad26.COV2.S COVID-19 vaccine or a placebo.

This rearrangement joins TRBV7-9 to TRBJ1-2; D gene ambiguous. V was clipped by 5 bases and J by 0 bases, with 10 bases between them. This CDR3 has 14 residues. Germline V gene lookup returns CDR1 SEHNR and CDR2 FQNEAQ (reference sequence). The CDR3 spells CASSPPGANYGYTF. The CDR3 coding sequence is TGTGCCAGCAGCCCCCCCGGAGCTAACTATGGCTACACCTTC. The variable domain in full, completed from reference TRBV7-9 and TRBJ1-2, reads DTGVSQNPRHKITKRGQNVTFRCDPISEHNRLYWYRQTLGQGPEFLTYFQNEAQLEKSRLLSDRFSAERPKGSFSTLEIQRTEQGDSAMYLCASSPPGANYGYTFGSGTRLTVV.

The rearrangement uses TRBV6-6 and TRBJ2-7, with 7 bases identical to TRBD1. J gave up 0 bases and V 11 bases, and 16 bases lay outside the gene matches. The CDR3 consists of 16 residues. Germline V gives CDR1 MNHNY, CDR2 SVGAGI (reference sequence). CDR3 protein: CAAGAQGQLSSYEQYF. The CDR3, as DNA: TGTGCCGCCGGGGCGCAGGGACAGCTGAGCTCCTACGAGCAGTACTTC.

This clone was counted at least ten times. This chain connects TRBV6-1 to TRBJ2-7; D uncertain. This CDR3 has 14 amino acids. The germline V and J ends were trimmed by 0 bases and 2 bases, with 8 bases remaining between them. The germline CDR1 and CDR2 sequences are MNHNS and SASEGT. The CDR3 reads CASSEADGTYEQYF. For the CDR3, the DNA is TGTGCCAGCAGTGAAGCGGACGGAACCTACGAGCAGTACTTC.

The gene calls are TRBV13 and TRBJ1-2, with unresolved D. V was cut by 2 bases and J by 0 bases, with 16 bases left in between. CDR1 is PRHDT, CDR2 FYEKMQ, per germline (reference sequence). This CDR3 is 17 amino acids long. CDR3 in amino acids: CASSLSTVGQPNYGYTF. The CDR3 DNA is TGTGCCAGCAGCTTATCCACGGTTGGGCAGCCTAACTATGGCTACACCTTC.

The V call is TRBV27, the J call TRBJ1-2; 8 bases fit TRBD1. This CDR3 is built from 14 residues. Germline CDR1 reads MNHEY; CDR2 reads SMNVEV (reference sequence). The V gene end was trimmed by 3 bases and the J gene end by 6 bases; junction bases not matched to a gene: 6. CDR3 in amino acids: CASSFKQGGDGYTF. The CDR3, as DNA: TGTGCCAGCAGTTTTAAACAGGGGGGCGATGGCTACACCTTC.

The gene calls are TRBV5-1 and TRBJ1-1; the D is unclear. Germline CDR1 reads SGHRS; CDR2 reads YFSETQ. This CDR3 comprises 14 residues. V was clipped by 0 bases and J by 1 base, with 7 bases between them. This chain's CDR3 is CASSLEIQNTEAFF. For the CDR3, the DNA is TGCGCCAGCAGCTTGGAGATTCAGAACACTGAAGCTTTCTTT.

This clone was detected once. The gene calls are TRBV11-2 and TRBJ2-3; 8 bases fit TRBD2. The CDR3 loop spans 17 amino acids. CDR1 and CDR2 from the germline V gene are SGHAT and FQNNGV. The trim removed 1 base at V and 2 bases at J, leaving 8 bases unmatched. CDR3 coding DNA: TGTGCCAGCAGCTTAGGGGCGGGGGGCCCCTCCACAGATACGCAGTATTTT. Protein product: CASSLGAGGPSTDTQYF.

This chain connects TRBV12-3 or TRBV12-4 to TRBJ1-1; unclear D gene. Trimming left V 3 bases short and J 11 bases short, with 10 bases between. The CDR3 totals 11 residues. The CDR3 loop reads CASSLWVFAFF. The CDR3 region has the DNA TGTGCCAGCAGTTTGTGGGTGTTCGCTTTCTTT.

V and J are TRBV19 and TRBJ1-3; the D is unclear. The germline gives CDR1 LNHDA, CDR2 SQIVND (reference sequence). Trimming removed 7 bases from V and 0 bases from J, with 16 bases in between. There are 16 residues in the CDR3. In nucleotides, the CDR3 is TGTGCCAGTACCTCGGCCGGGATACGCTCTGGAAACACCATATATTTT. Protein: CASTSAGIRSGNTIYF.

The CDR3 DNA reads as TGTGCCAGTCGACGGGACAGAGACACTGAAGCTTTCTTT. Encoded protein: CASRRDRDTEAFF. The genes are TRBV19 and TRBJ1-1, with 7 bases matching TRBD1. CDR1 is LNHDA, CDR2 SQIVND, per germline (reference sequence). The CDR3 contains 13 residues. V lost 8 bases, J lost 3 bases, and 6 bases stayed unmatched.

This sequence joins TRBV11-2 and TRBJ2-5; weak D call: TRBD1 (5 bases). Germline CDR1 SGHAT, CDR2 FQNNGV. The V and J ends lost 5 bases and 5 bases respectively, with 18 bases between them. This CDR3 has 15 residues. The DNA of the CDR3 is TGTGCCAGCAGCCCCAGGGAATTCACAAGGGAGACCCAGTACTTC. Amino acids: CASSPREFTRETQYF.

This sequence joins TRBV12-3 or TRBV12-4 and TRBJ2-1; maybe TRBD1 (6 bases). The CDR3 is made up of 12 amino acids. Trimming took 5 bases from V and 6 from J, leaving 8 bases between them. The CDR3 coding sequence is TGTGCCAGCAGTCAACAGGGCAATGAGCAGTTCTTC. Translation gives CASSQQGNEQFF.

This sequence joins TRBV6-5 and TRBJ2-7, with D unclear. Trimming cost V 7 bases and J 3 bases, with 10 bases left between them. In germline, CDR1 is MNHEY, CDR2 SVGAGI. The CDR3 runs 12 residues. CDR3 in amino acids: CASIGIFYEQYF. CDR3 nucleotides: TGTGCCAGCATCGGCATCTTCTACGAGCAGTACTTC.

J is TRBJ2-1 and V is TRBV27; 7 bases align to TRBD2. The J segment lost 9 bases and the V segment lost 1 base, leaving 9 bases of the junction unmatched. This CDR3 is 15 amino acids long. The germline V gene has CDR1 MNHEY and CDR2 SMNVEV (reference sequence). The CDR3: CASSLLGREGGEQFF. The CDR3 bases are TGTGCCAGCAGTTTATTAGGCAGGGAGGGTGGTGAGCAGTTCTTC.

A single count supports this clone. V usage is TRBV3-1 (or the pseudogene TRBV3-2) and J usage is TRBJ2-1; tentative D call: TRBD2 (5 bases). Trimming removed 4 bases at V and 5 bases at J, with 12 bases between. CDR3 size: 14 residues. CDR1 and CDR2 from the germline V gene are LGHDT and YNNKEL (reference sequence). As DNA, the CDR3 is TGTGCCAGCAGCCTCCCGGACTCAAACAATGAGCAGTTCTTC. Residues: CASSLPDSNNEQFF.